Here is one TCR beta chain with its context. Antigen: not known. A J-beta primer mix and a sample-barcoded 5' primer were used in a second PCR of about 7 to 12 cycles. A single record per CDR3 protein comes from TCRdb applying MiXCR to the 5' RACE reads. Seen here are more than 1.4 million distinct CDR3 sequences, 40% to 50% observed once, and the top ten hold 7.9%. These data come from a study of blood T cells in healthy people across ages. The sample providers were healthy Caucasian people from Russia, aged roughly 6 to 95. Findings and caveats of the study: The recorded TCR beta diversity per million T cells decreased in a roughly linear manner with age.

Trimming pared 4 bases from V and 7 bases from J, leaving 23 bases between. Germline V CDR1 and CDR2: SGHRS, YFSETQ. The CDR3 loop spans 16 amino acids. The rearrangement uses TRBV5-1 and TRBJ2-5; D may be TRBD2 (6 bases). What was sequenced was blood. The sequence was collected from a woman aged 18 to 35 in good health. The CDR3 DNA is TGCGCCAGCAGCCCAGAAGCCGGGGGTATTATGGGGACCCAGTACTTC. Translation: CASSPEAGGIMGTQYF.